The TCR beta chain described here comes from a study of control samples from healthy donors and cancer patients (dated by TCRdb to the early 2020s). In the case of this clone: This receptor's antigen is unknown. No base quality information exists; no much larger clone differs at one position.

Libraries were constructed by the immunoSEQ multiplex PCR assay. The immuneACCESS repertoire file appears here via TCRdb, limited to in-frame rearrangements. These files lack a portion of the clones; in checked studies, under half of the deficit traces to unresolved V genes, and the cause of the others is not known. The sample yields 130,000 or so clones; roughly 94% were counted once. The ten largest clones add up to less than 15% of the sample. CDR1 and CDR2 are drawn from the germline V gene (reference sequence): SEHNR, FQNEAQ. V has 5 bases trimmed and J has 8 bases trimmed; junction bases matching no gene number 12. From the cysteine up to the phenylalanine, the CDR3 has a length of 16 residues. Just CDR3 DNA is preserved here, 48 bases in frame from base 1.

Material: blood. The origin of this receptor is a man aged 35 to 55 in good health. The chain couples TRBV7-9 to TRBJ1-2; TRBD1 fits 12 bases in the junction. The sequenced DNA: TGTGCCAGCAGCCTCGTCCCGGGACAGGGGGCAGGAGGCTACACCTTC. Its protein reads: CASSLVPGQGAGGYTF.